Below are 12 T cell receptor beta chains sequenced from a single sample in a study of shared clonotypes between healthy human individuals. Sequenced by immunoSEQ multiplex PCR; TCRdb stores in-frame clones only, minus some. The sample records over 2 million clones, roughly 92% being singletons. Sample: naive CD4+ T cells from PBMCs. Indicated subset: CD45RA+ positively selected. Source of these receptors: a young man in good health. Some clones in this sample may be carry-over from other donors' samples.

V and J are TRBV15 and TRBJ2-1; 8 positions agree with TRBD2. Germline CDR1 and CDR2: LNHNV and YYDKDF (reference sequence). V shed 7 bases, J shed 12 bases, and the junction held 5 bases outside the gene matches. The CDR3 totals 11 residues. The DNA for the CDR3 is TGTGCCACCATCGCCGCGGGAGGGCAGTTCTTC. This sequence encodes CATIAAGGQFF.

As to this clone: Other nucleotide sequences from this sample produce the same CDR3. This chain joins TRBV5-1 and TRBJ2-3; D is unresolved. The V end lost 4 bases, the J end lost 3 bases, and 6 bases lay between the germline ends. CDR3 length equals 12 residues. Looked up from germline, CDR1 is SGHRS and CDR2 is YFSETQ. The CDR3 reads CASSPPTDTQYF. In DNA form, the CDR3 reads TGCGCCAGCAGCCCGCCTACAGATACGCAGTATTTT.

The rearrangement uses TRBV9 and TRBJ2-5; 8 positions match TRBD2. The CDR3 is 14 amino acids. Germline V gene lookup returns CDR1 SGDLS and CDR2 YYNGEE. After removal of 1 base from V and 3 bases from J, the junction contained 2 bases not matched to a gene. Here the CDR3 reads CASSVSSGEETQYF. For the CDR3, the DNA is TGTGCCAGCAGCGTAAGTAGCGGGGAAGAGACCCAGTACTTC.

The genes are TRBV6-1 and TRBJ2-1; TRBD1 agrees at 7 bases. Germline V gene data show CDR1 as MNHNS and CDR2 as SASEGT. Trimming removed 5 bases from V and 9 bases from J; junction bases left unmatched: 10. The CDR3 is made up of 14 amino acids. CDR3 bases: TGTGCCAGCAGTTTGAAGAGGGGGCTGAGTGAGCAGTTCTTC. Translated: CASSLKRGLSEQFF.

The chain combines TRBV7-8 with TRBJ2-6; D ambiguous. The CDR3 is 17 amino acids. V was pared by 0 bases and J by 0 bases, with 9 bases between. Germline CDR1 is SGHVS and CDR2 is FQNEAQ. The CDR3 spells CASSLAQPSSGANVLTF. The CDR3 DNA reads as TGTGCCAGCAGCTTAGCCCAGCCCTCCTCTGGGGCCAACGTCCTGACTTTC.

Here the CDR3 reads CASRGPGLQYNEQFF. The CDR3 DNA is TGTGCCAGCAGGGGCCCGGGACTTCAGTACAATGAGCAGTTCTTC. The chain is built from TRBV6-1 and TRBJ2-1, with a possible D match to TRBD2 (6 bases). Trimming took 6 bases from V and 4 from J, leaving 16 bases between them. The V gene's germline CDR1 is MNHNS and CDR2 SASEGT. The CDR3 sequence is 15 residues long.

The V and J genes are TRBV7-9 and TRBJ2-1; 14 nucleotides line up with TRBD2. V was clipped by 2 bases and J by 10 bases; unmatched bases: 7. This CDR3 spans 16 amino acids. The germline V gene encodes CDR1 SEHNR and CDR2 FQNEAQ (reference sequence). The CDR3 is CASSLPGLAGAPEQFF. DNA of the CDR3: TGTGCCAGCAGCTTACCGGGACTAGCGGGAGCCCCCGAGCAGTTCTTC.

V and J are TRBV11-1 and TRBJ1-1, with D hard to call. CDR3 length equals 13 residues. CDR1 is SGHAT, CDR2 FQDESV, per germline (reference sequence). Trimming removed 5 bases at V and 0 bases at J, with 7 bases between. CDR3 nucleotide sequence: TGTGCCAGCAGCCTCCGTCTGAACACTGAAGCTTTCTTT. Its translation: CASSLRLNTEAFF.

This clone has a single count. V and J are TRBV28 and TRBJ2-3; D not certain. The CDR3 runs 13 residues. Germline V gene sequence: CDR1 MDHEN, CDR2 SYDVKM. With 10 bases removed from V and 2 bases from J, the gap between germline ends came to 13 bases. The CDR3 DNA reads TGTGCCACCTTAGGGCCGAACACAGATACGCAGTATTTT. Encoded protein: CATLGPNTDTQYF. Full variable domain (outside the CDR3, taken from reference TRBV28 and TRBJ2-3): DVKVTQSSRYLVKRTGEKVFLECVQDMDHENMFWYRQDPGLGLRLIYFSYDVKMKEKGDIPEGYSVSREKKERFSLILESASTNQTSMYLCATLGPNTDTQYFGPGTRLTVL.

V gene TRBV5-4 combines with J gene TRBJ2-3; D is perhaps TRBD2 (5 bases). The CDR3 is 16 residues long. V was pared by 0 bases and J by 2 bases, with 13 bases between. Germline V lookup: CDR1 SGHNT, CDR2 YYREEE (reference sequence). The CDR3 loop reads CASSLALRGNTDTQYF. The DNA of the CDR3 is TGTGCCAGCAGCTTGGCCTTACGGGGAAACACAGATACGCAGTATTTT.

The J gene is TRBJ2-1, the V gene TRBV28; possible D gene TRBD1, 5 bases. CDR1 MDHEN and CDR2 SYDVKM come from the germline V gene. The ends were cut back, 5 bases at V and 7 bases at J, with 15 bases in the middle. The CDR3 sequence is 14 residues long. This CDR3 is CASSGWGVGNEQFF. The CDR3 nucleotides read TGTGCCAGCAGTGGATGGGGCGTCGGGAATGAGCAGTTCTTC. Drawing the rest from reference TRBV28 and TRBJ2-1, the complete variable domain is DVKVTQSSRYLVKRTGEKVFLECVQDMDHENMFWYRQDPGLGLRLIYFSYDVKMKEKGDIPEGYSVSREKKERFSLILESASTNQTSMYLCASSGWGVGNEQFFGPGTRLTVL.

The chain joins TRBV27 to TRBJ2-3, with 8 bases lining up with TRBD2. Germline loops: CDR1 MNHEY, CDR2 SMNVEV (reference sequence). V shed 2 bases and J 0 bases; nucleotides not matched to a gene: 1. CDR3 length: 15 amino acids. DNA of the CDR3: TGTGCCAGCAGTTTAGCGGGAGGAAGCACAGATACGCAGTATTTT. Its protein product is CASSLAGGSTDTQYF.